Listed below are T cell receptor beta chains from one sample, sequenced in a study of graft-versus-host responses after intestinal transplantation. Here immunoSEQ multiplex PCR was the method, and the copy in TCRdb shows in-frame clones only, minus some. This table has some 19,000 clones, about 40% appearing once. The starting material was alloreactive CD4+ T cells from a mixed lymphocyte reaction culture, obtained before transplantation. These TCRs come from a human patient who was an organ donor for intestinal transplantation. Both conserved end residues are part of each CDR3. The D gene is left open where the match is weak. Some rows have no size entry. The others give once, few or many, or a class for an expanded clone.

CDR3 protein,CDR3 DNA,D gene,J gene,V gene,clone size
CASSLTGAYGYTF,TGTGCCAGCAGCTTAACGGGGGCCTATGGCTACACCTTC,NA,TRBJ1-2,TRBV7-9,few
CASSPQGNTEAFF,TGTGCCAGCAGTCCGCAGGGGAACACTGAAGCTTTCTTT,NA,TRBJ1-1,TRBV2,NA
CASSQPCGAAYTEAFF,TGTGCCAGCAGCCAGCCGTGCGGGGCAGCTTACACTGAAGCTTTCTTT,NA,TRBJ1-1,TRBV21-1,few
CASSELRENEQFF,TGTGCCAGCAGTGAGCTCCGGGAGAATGAGCAGTTCTTC,NA,TRBJ2-1,TRBV2,NA
CASSPLGLAGEQYF,TGTGCCAGCAGCCCCTTGGGACTAGCGGGAGAGCAGTATTTT,TRBD2,TRBJ2-3,TRBV7-2,NA
CASSLSWGQGPGNTIYF,TGTGCCAGCAGCTTAAGTTGGGGACAGGGCCCTGGAAACACCATATATTTT,TRBD1,TRBJ1-3,TRBV7-2,NA
CASSPISNQPQHF,TGTGCCAGCAGTCCCATTAGCAATCAGCCCCAGCATTTT,NA,TRBJ1-5,TRBV6-1,few
CASSSGRAPAETQYF,TGTGCCAGCAGCTCGGGGAGGGCCCCGGCGGAGACCCAGTACTTC,TRBD2,TRBJ2-5,TRBV11-3,NA
CASSWAGTGGYNEQFF,TGTGCCAGCAGCTGGGCGGGGACAGGGGGTTACAATGAGCAGTTCTTC,TRBD1,TRBJ2-1,TRBV7-6,NA
CASSLEAGDTQYF,TGTGCCAGCAGCTTGGAGGCGGGAGATACGCAGTATTTT,NA,TRBJ2-3,TRBV5-4,few
CASSLWGQGKYEQYF,TGCGCCAGCAGCTTGTGGGGACAGGGGAAATACGAGCAGTACTTC,TRBD1,TRBJ2-7,TRBV5-1,NA
CASSQPWGYTF,TGTGCCAGCAGTCAGCCCTGGGGCTACACCTTC,NA,TRBJ1-2,TRBV25-1,NA
CASGTQYGYTF,TGTGCCAGCGGGACCCAATATGGCTACACCTTC,NA,TRBJ1-2,TRBV6-5,NA
CASSPRQGTEAFF,TGTGCCAGCAGCCCCAGGCAGGGTACTGAAGCTTTCTTT,NA,TRBJ1-1,TRBV7-2,few
CASSRDREGPGELFF,TGTGCCAGCAGTCGGGACAGGGAGGGACCCGGGGAGCTGTTTTTT,TRBD1,TRBJ2-2,TRBV11-3,NA
CASSLDVGSSYEQYF,TGCGCCAGCAGCTTGGATGTCGGCTCTTCCTACGAGCAGTACTTC,NA,TRBJ2-7,TRBV5-1,few
CASSLEGTGGGVMNTEAFF,TGTGCCAGCAGCTTGGAGGGGACAGGGGGCGGAGTGATGAACACTGAAGCTTTCTTT,TRBD1,TRBJ1-1,TRBV5-6,NA
CASSLGGFTGELFF,TGTGCCAGCAGCTTAGGTGGTTTCACCGGGGAGCTGTTTTTT,NA,TRBJ2-2,TRBV11-2,NA
CASARRASDEQFF,TGTGCCAGCGCCCGGCGGGCCAGCGATGAGCAGTTCTTC,NA,TRBJ2-1,TRBV6-1,NA
CASSAYMGGHGELFF,TGTGCCAGCAGCGCCTATATGGGGGGTCACGGGGAGCTGTTTTTT,NA,TRBJ2-2,TRBV5-6,NA
CASSRFLGSYEQYF,TGCGCCAGCAGCAGGTTCTTGGGTTCCTACGAGCAGTACTTC,NA,TRBJ2-7,TRBV4-1,NA
CASSPLRSSYNEQFF,TGTGCCAGCTCACCTCTGAGGAGCTCCTACAATGAGCAGTTCTTC,NA,TRBJ2-1,TRBV18,NA
CASQTGGPDTQYF,TGCGCCAGCCAGACAGGGGGCCCAGATACGCAGTATTTT,TRBD1,TRBJ2-3,TRBV10-1,NA
CASSSTGRRAFF,TGTGCCAGCAGTTCCACAGGGCGGCGAGCTTTCTTT,NA,TRBJ1-1,TRBV6-1,NA
CARSPGLAGGGDTQYF,TGCGCCCGCAGCCCCGGACTAGCGGGGGGGGGAGATACGCAGTATTTT,TRBD2,TRBJ2-3,TRBV5-1,NA
CASRPTGGETQYF,TGTGCCAGCAGACCGACAGGGGGGGAGACCCAGTACTTC,TRBD1,TRBJ2-5,TRBV11-2,few
CASSQYQGNTEAFF,TGTGCCAGCAGCCAATATCAGGGAAACACTGAAGCTTTCTTT,NA,TRBJ1-1,TRBV5-6,NA
CASSSLSGGRWNEQFF,TGTGCCAGCAGTTCCCTTAGCGGGGGAAGGTGGAATGAGCAGTTCTTC,TRBD2,TRBJ2-1,TRBV6-5,NA
CASRGLADTGELFF,TGCGCCAGCAGGGGACTAGCGGACACCGGGGAGCTGTTTTTT,TRBD2,TRBJ2-2,TRBV10-2,few
CASRLTGQEYYEQYF,TGTGCCAGCAGACTAACAGGACAGGAATACTACGAGCAGTACTTC,TRBD1,TRBJ2-7,TRBV6-6,few
CASSQRPSEKLFF,TGTGCCAGCAGTCAGCGGCCCAGTGAAAAACTGTTTTTT,NA,TRBJ1-4,TRBV6-1,once
CASSVAGTSGYNEQFF,TGTGCCAGCAGCGTAGCTGGGACTAGCGGGTACAATGAGCAGTTCTTC,TRBD2,TRBJ2-1,TRBV9,NA
CASRGWEVGGYTF,TGTGCCAGCAGAGGTTGGGAGGTAGGCGGCTACACCTTC,NA,TRBJ1-2,TRBV6-1,NA
CASSHNRVTYEQYF,TGTGCCAGCAGCCACAATCGAGTCACCTACGAGCAGTACTTC,NA,TRBJ2-7,TRBV11-2,NA
CASSLDLGSGSSYEQYF,TGTGCCAGCAGCTTAGATTTGGGCAGCGGAAGCTCCTACGAGCAGTACTTC,NA,TRBJ2-7,TRBV11-2,few
CAWTMGTGYGPQHF,TGTGCCTGGACCATGGGAACAGGGTACGGGCCCCAGCATTTT,NA,TRBJ1-5,TRBV30,NA
CASSLDLSGKTYNEQFF,TGCGCCAGCAGCTTGGATCTTAGCGGGAAGACCTACAATGAGCAGTTCTTC,TRBD2,TRBJ2-1,TRBV5-1,medium-sized
CASSFLNTEAFF,TGTGCCAGCAGTTTCCTCAACACTGAAGCTTTCTTT,NA,TRBJ1-1,TRBV28,NA
CASSLVFSAGELFF,TGTGCCAGCAGCTTAGTCTTCTCCGCCGGGGAGCTGTTTTTT,NA,TRBJ2-2,TRBV7-6,few
CASSPAAFSGKGETQYF,TGTGCCAGCTCACCGGCGGCTTTTAGCGGGAAGGGAGAGACCCAGTACTTC,TRBD2,TRBJ2-5,TRBV18,NA
CSGRTGVSEQFF,TGCAGCGGCCGGACAGGGGTCAGTGAGCAGTTCTTC,TRBD1,TRBJ2-1,TRBV29-1,NA
CASSLVVLASNEQFF,TGTGCCAGCAGCTTGGTGGTCTTGGCGTCCAATGAGCAGTTCTTC,NA,TRBJ2-1,TRBV5-5,NA
CANNGSPTDTQYF,TGTGCCAACAACGGGTCCCCCACAGATACGCAGTATTTT,NA,TRBJ2-3,TRBV27,NA
CASSQITGPGNIQYF,TGTGCCAGCAGCCAGATAACAGGGCCGGGAAACATTCAGTACTTC,NA,TRBJ2-4,TRBV5-4,few
CASSPTGAGRETQYF,TGTGCCAGCTCACCCACAGGTGCGGGTCGAGAGACCCAGTACTTC,NA,TRBJ2-5,TRBV18,few
CASSLSVASGADTQYF,TGTGCCAGCAGTTTATCGGTAGCGAGTGGTGCAGATACGCAGTATTTT,NA,TRBJ2-3,TRBV27,NA
CASSLVLGYEQYF,TGTGCCAGCAGCTTAGTATTGGGGTACGAGCAGTACTTC,NA,TRBJ2-7,TRBV7-2,NA
CASSAFGPSGHVSGELFF,TGCGCCAGCAGTGCATTTGGGCCTAGCGGCCATGTCAGTGGGGAGCTGTTTTTT,TRBD2,TRBJ2-2,TRBV10-2,NA
CASSLFGRTSEAFF,TGTGCCAGCAGTTTATTCGGCAGGACGTCTGAAGCTTTCTTT,NA,TRBJ1-1,TRBV28,few
CASNLGGHLSEQYF,TGTGCCAGCAATCTAGGCGGACACTTAAGCGAGCAGTACTTC,NA,TRBJ2-7,TRBV28,NA
CASSSTLLAGVSGQFF,TGTGCCAGCAGCTCGACTTTACTAGCGGGAGTATCTGGGCAGTTCTTC,TRBD2,TRBJ2-1,TRBV7-2,few
CASRQLLATPIRTEAFF,TGTGCCAGCAGACAACTCCTAGCTACACCAATTCGCACTGAAGCTTTCTTT,NA,TRBJ1-1,TRBV21-1,NA
CASSISQGSYNEQFF,TGTGCCAGTAGTATTAGTCAGGGCTCCTACAATGAGCAGTTCTTC,NA,TRBJ2-1,TRBV19,few
CAGSKAGVADTQYF,TGTGCCGGTTCAAAGGCGGGAGTCGCAGATACGCAGTATTTT,TRBD2,TRBJ2-3,TRBV7-9,NA
CASSQGLAGGSGKTQYF,TGTGCCAGCAGCCAAGGACTAGCGGGAGGGTCGGGGAAGACCCAGTACTTC,TRBD2,TRBJ2-5,TRBV4-2,NA
CASSLTSDQTQYF,TGCGCCAGCAGCTTGACGTCAGATCAGACCCAGTACTTC,NA,TRBJ2-5,TRBV5-1,few